The T cell receptor beta chain under discussion was sequenced for a study of shared clonotypes between healthy human individuals. CD8 memory was a combination that joined CD45RO+ cells with CCR7-negative CD45RA+ TemRA cells. Germline V gene sequence: CDR1 SGHAT, CDR2 FQNNGV. The V and J ends lost 5 bases and 4 bases respectively, with 20 bases between them. This CDR3 region has 16 residues. At deep level, the assay was performed. Only in-frame clones appear in the TCRdb table, and some are missing; sequencing was by immunoSEQ multiplex PCR. The sample gives about 120,000 clones, around 68% of which show up once; roughly a quarter is in the top ten. Study-wide results and caveats: Between a few donors, naive CD4 clonotypes were shared at a level of approximately 5%. The study found lower generation probabilities in non-shared clonotypes than in those shared by all four donors.

Concerning this clone itself: Its specificity is unknown.

The source material was memory CD8+ T cells sorted from blood. As for subset: CD45RO+ cells pooled with CCR7-negative TemRA cells. The sequence was collected from a woman aged 25-40 years in good health. The genes are TRBV11-2 and TRBJ1-2; weak D call: TRBD1 (5 bases). CDR3 amino acids: CASSPLRGWGFYGYTF. The CDR3, as DNA: TGTGCCAGCAGCCCCCTCCGGGGTTGGGGGTTCTATGGCTACACCTTC.